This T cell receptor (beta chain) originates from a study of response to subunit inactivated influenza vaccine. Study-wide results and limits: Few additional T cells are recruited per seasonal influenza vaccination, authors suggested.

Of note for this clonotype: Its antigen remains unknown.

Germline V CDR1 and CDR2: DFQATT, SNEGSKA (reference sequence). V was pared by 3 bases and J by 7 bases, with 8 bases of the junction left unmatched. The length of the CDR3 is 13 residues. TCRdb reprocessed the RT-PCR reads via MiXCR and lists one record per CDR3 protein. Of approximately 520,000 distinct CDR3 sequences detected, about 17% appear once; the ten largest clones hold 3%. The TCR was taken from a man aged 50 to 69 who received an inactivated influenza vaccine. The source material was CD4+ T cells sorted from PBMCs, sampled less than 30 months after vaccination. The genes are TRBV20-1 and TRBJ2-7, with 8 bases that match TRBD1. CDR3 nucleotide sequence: TGCAGTGCTAGGCGGCAGGGGGCGGGAGAGCAGTACTTC. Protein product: CSARRQGAGEQYF.